This T cell receptor (beta chain) stems from a study of OX40 agonist ivuxolimab in advanced cancers. Germline CDR1 and CDR2: ENHRY and SYGVKD. Trimming pared 10 bases from V and 5 bases from J, leaving 17 bases between. The CDR3 consists of 13 residues. Assay used: immunoSEQ multiplex PCR; TCRdb lists only in-frame clones, some missing. This table has tens of thousands of clones, around 87% appearing once. The sequence came from an adult with an advanced solid tumor such as melanoma, head and neck, liver or kidney cancer. The specimen comprised CD4+ or CD8+ T cells sorted from blood, sampled in a trial of the OX40 agonist ivuxolimab. The chain carries TRBV10-3 and TRBJ2-5; D could derive from TRBD1 or TRBD2 (6 bases each). The CDR3 is CATRGTQGETQYF. The CDR3 DNA sequence: TGTGCCACCCGGGGGACTCAGGGGGAGACCCAGTACTTC.